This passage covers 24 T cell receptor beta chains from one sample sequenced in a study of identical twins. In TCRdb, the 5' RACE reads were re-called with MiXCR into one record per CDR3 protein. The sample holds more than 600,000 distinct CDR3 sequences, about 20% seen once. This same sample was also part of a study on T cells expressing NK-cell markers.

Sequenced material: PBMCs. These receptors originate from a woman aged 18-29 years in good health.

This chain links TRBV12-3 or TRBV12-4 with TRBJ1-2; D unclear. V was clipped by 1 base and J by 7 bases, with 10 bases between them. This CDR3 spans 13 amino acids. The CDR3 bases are TGTGCCAGCAGTTTAGGGAGGGATCGTGGCTACACCTTC. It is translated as CASSLGRDRGYTF.

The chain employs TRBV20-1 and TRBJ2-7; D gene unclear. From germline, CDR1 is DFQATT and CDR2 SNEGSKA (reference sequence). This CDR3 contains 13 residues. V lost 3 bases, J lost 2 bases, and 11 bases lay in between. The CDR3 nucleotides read TGCAGTGCTAGTATCCCGGGCCCCTACGAGCAGTACTTC. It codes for CSASIPGPYEQYF.

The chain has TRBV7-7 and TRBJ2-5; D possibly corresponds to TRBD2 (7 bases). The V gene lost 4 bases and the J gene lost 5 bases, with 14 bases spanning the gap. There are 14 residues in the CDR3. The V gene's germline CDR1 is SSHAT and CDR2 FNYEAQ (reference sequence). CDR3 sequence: CASSSAGRGETQYF. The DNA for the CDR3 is TGTGCCAGCAGCTCCGCAGGGAGGGGGGAGACCCAGTACTTC.

The CDR3 DNA sequence: TGTGCCAGCAAGAGCGGACCGGGCTACGAGCAGTACTTC. As protein: CASKSGPGYEQYF. The chain couples TRBV9 to TRBJ2-7; D might be TRBD2 (5 bases). The CDR3 length is 13 residues. Germline assignment: CDR1 SGDLS and CDR2 YYNGEE. The V end lost 6 bases, the J end lost 3 bases, and 13 bases lay between the germline ends.

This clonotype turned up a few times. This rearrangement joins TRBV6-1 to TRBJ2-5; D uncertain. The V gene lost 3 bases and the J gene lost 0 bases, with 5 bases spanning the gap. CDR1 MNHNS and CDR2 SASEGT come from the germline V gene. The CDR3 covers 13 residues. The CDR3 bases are TGTGCCAGCAGTGACTTGCACCAAGAGACCCAGTACTTC. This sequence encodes CASSDLHQETQYF.

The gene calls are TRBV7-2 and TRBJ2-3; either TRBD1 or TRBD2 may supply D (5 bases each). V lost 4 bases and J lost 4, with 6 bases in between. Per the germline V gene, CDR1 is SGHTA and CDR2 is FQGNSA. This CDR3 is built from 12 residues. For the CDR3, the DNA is TGTGCCAGCAGCTGGGGACCAGATACGCAGTATTTT. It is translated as CASSWGPDTQYF.

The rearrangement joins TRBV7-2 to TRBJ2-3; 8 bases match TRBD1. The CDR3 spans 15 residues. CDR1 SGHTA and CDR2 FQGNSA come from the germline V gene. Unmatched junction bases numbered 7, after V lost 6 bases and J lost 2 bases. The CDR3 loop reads CASSYTGGYTDTQYF. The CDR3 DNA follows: TGTGCCAGCAGTTATACAGGGGGGTACACAGATACGCAGTATTTT.

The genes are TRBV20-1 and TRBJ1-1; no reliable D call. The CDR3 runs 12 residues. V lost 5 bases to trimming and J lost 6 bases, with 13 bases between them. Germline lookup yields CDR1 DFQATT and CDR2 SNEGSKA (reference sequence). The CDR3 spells CSAARGAPEAFF. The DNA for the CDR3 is TGCAGTGCTGCCCGGGGTGCCCCTGAAGCTTTCTTT.

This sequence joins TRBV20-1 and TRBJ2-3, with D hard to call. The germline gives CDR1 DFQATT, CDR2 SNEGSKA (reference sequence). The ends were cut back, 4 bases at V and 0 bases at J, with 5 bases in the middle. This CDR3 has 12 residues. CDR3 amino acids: CSAKGSTDTQYF. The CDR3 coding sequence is TGCAGTGCTAAGGGCAGCACAGATACGCAGTATTTT.

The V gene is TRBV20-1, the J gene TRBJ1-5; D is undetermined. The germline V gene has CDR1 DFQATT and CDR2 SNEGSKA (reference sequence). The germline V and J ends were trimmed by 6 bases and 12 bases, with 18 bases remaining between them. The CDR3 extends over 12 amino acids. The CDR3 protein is CSAHLSSAGQHF. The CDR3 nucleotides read TGCAGTGCCCACCTTTCGTCGGCGGGCCAGCATTTT.

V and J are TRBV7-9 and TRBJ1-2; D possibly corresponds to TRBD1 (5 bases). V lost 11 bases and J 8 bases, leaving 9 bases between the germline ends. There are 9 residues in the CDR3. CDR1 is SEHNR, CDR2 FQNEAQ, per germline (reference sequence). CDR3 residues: CAGGWGYTF. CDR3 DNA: TGTGCCGGGGGATGGGGCTACACCTTC.

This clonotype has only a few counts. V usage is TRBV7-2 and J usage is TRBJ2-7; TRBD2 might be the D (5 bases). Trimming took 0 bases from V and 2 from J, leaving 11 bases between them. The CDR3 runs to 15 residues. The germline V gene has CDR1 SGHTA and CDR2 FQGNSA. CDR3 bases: TGTGCCAGCAGCTTAGCGAGTGAGGGTCCCTACGAGCAGTACTTC. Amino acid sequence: CASSLASEGPYEQYF. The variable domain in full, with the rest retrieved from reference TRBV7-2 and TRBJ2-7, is GAGVSQSPSNKVTEKGKDVELRCDPISGHTALYWYRQSLGQGLEFLIYFQGNSAPDKSGLPSDRFSAERTGGSVSTLTIQRTQQEDSAVYLCASSLASEGPYEQYFGPGTRLTVT.

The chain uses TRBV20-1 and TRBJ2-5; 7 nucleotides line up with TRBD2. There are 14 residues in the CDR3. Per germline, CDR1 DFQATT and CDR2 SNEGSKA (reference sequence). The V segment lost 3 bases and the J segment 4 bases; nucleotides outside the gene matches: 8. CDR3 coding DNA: TGCAGTGCTAGTGACCCTTGGGGGGGAGAGACCCAGTACTTC. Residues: CSASDPWGGETQYF.

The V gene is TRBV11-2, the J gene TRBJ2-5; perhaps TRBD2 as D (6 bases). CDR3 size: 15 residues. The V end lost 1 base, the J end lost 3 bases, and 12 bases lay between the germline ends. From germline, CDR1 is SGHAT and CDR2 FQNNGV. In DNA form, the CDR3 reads TGTGCCAGCAGCTTAGTGGTAGCGGATAAAGAGACCCAGTACTTC. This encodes CASSLVVADKETQYF.

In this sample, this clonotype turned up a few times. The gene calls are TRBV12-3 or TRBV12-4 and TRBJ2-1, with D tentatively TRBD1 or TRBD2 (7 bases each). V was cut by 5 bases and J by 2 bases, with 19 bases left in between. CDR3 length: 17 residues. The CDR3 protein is CASSRSGGAGPYNEQFF. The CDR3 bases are TGTGCCAGCAGTCGCTCAGGGGGGGCCGGACCCTACAATGAGCAGTTCTTC.

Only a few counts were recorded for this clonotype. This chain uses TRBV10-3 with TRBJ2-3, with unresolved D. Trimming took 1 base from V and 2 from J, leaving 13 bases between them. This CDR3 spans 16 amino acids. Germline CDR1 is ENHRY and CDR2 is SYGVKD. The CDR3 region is CAISEFQRANTDTQYF. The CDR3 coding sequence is TGTGCCATCAGTGAGTTTCAACGGGCGAACACAGATACGCAGTATTTT.

The CDR3 DNA is TGTGCCATCAGTGAGGTGGCTAAGTCGCCAGATACGCAGTATTTT. Amino acid sequence: CAISEVAKSPDTQYF. V is TRBV10-3 and J is TRBJ2-3; D not certain. V was trimmed by 2 bases and J by 4 bases, leaving 13 bases between them. This CDR3 has 15 amino acids. Germline CDR1 reads ENHRY; CDR2 reads SYGVKD.

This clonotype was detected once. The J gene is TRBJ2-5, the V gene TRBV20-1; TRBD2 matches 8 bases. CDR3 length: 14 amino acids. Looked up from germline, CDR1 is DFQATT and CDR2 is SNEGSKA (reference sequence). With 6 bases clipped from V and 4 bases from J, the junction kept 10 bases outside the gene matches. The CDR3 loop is CSAFGGAGGETQYF. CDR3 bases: TGCAGTGCCTTCGGGGGGGCGGGAGGAGAGACCCAGTACTTC.

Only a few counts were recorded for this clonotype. As DNA, the CDR3 is TGTGCCAGCAGCGTAGGAAATAGCGGGAGGACCAGAGCCGGGGAGCTGTTTTTT. Amino acids: CASSVGNSGRTRAGELFF. The rearrangement links TRBV9 to TRBJ2-2; 10 nucleotides agree with TRBD2. The CDR3 sequence is 18 residues long. V trimming: 0 bases; J trimming: 6 bases; junction bases outside the gene matches: 11. Per the germline V gene, CDR1 is SGDLS and CDR2 is YYNGEE. The variable domain in full, with the rest retrieved from reference TRBV9 and TRBJ2-2, is DSGVTQTPKHLITATGQRVTLRCSPRSGDLSVYWYQQSLDQGLQFLIQYYNGEERAKGNILERFSAQQFPDLHSELNLSSLELGDSALYFCASSVGNSGRTRAGELFFGEGSRLTVL.

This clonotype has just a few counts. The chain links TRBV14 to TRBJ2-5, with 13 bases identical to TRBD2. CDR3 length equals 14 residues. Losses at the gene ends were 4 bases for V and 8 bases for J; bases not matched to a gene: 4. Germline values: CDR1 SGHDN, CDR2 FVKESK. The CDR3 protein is CASSRTSGGGTQYF. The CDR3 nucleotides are TGTGCCAGCAGCCGGACTAGCGGGGGAGGAACCCAGTACTTC.

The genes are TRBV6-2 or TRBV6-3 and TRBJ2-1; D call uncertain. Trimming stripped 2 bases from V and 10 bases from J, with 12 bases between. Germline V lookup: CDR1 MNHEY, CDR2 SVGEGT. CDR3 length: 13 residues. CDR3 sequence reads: CASSYVSSGEQFF. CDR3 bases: TGTGCCAGCAGTTACGTTTCCTCCGGGGAGCAGTTCTTC.

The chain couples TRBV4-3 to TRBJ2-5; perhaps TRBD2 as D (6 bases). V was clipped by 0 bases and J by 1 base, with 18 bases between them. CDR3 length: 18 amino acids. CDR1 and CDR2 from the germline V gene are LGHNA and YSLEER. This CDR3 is CASSQDLSGLQVQETQYF. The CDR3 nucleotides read TGCGCCAGCAGCCAAGATTTGAGCGGGTTACAAGTCCAAGAGACCCAGTACTTC.

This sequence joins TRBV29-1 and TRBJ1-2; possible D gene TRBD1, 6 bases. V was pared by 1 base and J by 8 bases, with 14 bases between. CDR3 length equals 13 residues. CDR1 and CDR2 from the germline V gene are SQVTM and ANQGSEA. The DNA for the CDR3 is TGCAGCGTTGAAGGTGTGGGGGCAAGGGGCTACACCTTC. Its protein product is CSVEGVGARGYTF.

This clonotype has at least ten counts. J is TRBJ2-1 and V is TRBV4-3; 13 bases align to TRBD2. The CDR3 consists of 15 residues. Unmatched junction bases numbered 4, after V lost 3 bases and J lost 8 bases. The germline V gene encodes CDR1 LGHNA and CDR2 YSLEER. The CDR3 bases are TGCGCCAGCAGCCACGCGACTAGCGGGAGGTATGAGCAGTTCTTC. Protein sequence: CASSHATSGRYEQFF.